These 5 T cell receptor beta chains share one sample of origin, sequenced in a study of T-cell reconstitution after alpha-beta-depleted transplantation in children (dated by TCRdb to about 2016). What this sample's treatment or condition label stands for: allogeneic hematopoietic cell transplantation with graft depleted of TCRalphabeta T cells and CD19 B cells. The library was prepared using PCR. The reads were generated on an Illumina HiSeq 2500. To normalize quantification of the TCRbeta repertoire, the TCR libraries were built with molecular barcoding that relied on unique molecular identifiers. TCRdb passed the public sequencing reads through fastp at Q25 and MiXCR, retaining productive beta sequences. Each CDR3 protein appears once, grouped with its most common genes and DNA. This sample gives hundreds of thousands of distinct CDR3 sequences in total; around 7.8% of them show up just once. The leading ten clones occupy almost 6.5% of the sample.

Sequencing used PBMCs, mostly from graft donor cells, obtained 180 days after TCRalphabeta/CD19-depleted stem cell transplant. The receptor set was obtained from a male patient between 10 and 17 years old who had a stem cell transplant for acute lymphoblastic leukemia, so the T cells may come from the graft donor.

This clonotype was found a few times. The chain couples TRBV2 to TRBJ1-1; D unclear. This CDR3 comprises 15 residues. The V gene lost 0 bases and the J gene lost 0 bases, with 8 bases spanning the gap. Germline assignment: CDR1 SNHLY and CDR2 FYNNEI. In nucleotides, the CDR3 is TGTGCCAGCAGTGAAGCGGGGTTAATGAACACTGAAGCTTTCTTT. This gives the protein CASSEAGLMNTEAFF.

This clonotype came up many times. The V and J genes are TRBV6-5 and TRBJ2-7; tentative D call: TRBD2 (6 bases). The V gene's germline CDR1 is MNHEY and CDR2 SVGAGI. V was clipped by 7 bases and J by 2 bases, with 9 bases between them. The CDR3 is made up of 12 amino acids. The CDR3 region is CASTSGAYEQYF. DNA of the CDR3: TGTGCCAGCACCTCGGGAGCCTACGAGCAGTACTTC.

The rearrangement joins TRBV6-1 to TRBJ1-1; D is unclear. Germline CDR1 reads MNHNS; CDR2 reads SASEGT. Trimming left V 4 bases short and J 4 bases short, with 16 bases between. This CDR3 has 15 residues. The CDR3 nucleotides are TGTGCCAGCAGTGGACCCTCCATATGGGGCACTGAAGCTTTCTTT. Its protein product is CASSGPSIWGTEAFF.

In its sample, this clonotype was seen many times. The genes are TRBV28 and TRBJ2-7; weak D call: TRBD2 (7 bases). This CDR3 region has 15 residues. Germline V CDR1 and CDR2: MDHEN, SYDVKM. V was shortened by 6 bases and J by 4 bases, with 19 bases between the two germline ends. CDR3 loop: CASSLSGTNGYEQYF. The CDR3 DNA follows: TGTGCCAGCAGCTTGAGCGGGACAAATGGGTACGAGCAGTACTTC. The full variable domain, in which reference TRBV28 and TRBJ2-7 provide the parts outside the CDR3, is DVKVTQSSRYLVKRTGEKVFLECVQDMDHENMFWYRQDPGLGLRLIYFSYDVKMKEKGDIPEGYSVSREKKERFSLILESASTNQTSMYLCASSLSGTNGYEQYFGPGTRLTVT.

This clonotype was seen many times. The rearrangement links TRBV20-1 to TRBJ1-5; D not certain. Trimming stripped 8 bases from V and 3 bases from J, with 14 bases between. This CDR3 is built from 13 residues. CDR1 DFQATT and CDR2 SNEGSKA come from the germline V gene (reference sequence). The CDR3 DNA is TGCAGTCTAGGAGGAGGAGTCAATCAGCCCCAGCATTTT. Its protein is CSLGGGVNQPQHF.